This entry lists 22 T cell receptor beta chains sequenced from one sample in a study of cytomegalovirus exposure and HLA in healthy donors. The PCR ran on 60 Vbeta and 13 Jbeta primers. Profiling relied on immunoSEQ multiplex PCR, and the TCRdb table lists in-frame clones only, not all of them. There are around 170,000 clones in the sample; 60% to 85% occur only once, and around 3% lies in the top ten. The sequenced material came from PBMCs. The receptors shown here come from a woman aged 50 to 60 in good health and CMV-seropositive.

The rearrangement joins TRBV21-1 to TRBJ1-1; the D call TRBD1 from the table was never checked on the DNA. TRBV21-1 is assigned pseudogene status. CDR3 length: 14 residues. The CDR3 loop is CASSKGRKTGEAFF. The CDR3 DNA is TGTGCCAGCAGCAAAGGACGGAAGACAGGGGAAGCTTTCTTT.

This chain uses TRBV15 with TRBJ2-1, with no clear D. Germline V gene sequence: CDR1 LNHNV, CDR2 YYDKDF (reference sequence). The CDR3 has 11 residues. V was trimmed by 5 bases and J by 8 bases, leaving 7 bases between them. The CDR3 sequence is CATSDLHEQFF. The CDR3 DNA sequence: TGTGCCACCAGCGACTTACATGAGCAGTTCTTC.

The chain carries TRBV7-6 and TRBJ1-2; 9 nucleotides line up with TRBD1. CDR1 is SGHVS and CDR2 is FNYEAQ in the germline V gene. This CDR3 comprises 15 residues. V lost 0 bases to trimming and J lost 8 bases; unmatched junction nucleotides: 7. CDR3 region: CASSLAPGQGDGYTF. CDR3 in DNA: TGTGCCAGCAGCTTAGCCCCGGGACAGGGTGACGGCTACACCTTC.

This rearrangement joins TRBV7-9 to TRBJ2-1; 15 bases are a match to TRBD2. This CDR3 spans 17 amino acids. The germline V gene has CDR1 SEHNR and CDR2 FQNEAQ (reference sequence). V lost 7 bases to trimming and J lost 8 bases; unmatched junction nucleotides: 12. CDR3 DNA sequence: TGTGCCAGCACCTTCCCGGGACTAGCGGGAGGAGAGGATGAGCAGTTCTTC. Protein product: CASTFPGLAGGEDEQFF.

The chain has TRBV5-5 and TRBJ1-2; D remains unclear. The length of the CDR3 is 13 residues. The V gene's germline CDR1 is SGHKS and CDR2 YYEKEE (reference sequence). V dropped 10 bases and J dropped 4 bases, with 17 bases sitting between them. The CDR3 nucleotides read TGTGCCTCAAGCTTTGGGGAGGGCTATGGCTACACCTTC. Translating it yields CASSFGEGYGYTF.

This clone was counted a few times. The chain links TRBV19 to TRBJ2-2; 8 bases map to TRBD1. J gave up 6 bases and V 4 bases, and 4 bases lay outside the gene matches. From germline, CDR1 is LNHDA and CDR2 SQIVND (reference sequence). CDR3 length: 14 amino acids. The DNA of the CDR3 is TGTGCCAGTAGTAACAGGGGGGTGGCCGGGGAGCTGTTTTTT. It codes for CASSNRGVAGELFF.

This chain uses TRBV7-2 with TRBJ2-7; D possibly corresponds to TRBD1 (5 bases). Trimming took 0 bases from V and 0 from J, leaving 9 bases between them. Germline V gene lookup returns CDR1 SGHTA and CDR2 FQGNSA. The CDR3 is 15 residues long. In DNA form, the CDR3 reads TGTGCCAGCAGCTTAGCAGACAGAAGCTCCTACGAGCAGTACTTC. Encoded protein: CASSLADRSSYEQYF.

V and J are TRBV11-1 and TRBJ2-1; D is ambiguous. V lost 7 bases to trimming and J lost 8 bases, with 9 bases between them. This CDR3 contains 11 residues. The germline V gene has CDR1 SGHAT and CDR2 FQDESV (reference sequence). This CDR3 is CASNLNHEQFF. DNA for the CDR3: TGTGCCAGCAACCTAAACCATGAGCAGTTCTTC.

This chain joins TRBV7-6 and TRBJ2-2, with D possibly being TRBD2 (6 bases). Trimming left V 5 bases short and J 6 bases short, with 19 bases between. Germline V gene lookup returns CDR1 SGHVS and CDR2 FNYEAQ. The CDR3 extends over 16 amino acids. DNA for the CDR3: TGTGCCAGCAGCCTCCCGCGAGGGGAGGTCGCCGGGGAGCTGTTTTTT. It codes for CASSLPRGEVAGELFF.

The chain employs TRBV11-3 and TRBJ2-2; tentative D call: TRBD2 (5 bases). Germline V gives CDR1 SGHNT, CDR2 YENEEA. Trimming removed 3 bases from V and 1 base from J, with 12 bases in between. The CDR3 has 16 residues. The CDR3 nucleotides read TGTGCCAGCAGCTTCCGGACGGGGAGGAACACCGGGGAGCTGTTTTTT. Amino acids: CASSFRTGRNTGELFF.

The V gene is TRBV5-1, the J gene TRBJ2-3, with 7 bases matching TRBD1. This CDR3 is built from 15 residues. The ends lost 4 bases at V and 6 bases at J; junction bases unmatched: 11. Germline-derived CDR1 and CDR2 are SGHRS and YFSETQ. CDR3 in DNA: TGCGCCAGCAGCGACCAGACAGGGATGGAGGATACGCAGTATTTT. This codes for CASSDQTGMEDTQYF.

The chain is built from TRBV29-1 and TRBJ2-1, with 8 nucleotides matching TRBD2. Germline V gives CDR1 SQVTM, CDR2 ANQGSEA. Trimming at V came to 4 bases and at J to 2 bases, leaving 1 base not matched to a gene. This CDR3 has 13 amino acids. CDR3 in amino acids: CSVGSGAYNEQFF. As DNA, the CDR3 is TGCAGCGTTGGTAGCGGGGCCTACAATGAGCAGTTCTTC.

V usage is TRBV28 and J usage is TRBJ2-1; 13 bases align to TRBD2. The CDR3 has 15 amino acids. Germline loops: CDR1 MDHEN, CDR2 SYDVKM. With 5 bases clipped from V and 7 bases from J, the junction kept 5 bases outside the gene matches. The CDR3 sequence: CASSPRTSGSNEQFF. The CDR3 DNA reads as TGTGCCAGCAGTCCCCGGACTAGCGGGAGTAATGAGCAGTTCTTC.

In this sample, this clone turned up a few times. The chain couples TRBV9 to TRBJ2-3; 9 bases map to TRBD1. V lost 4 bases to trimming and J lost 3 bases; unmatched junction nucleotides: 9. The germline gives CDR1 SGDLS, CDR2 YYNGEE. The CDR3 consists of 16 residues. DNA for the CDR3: TGTGCCAGCAGCCCCGGGACAGGGATGGGAACAGATACGCAGTATTTT. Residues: CASSPGTGMGTDTQYF.

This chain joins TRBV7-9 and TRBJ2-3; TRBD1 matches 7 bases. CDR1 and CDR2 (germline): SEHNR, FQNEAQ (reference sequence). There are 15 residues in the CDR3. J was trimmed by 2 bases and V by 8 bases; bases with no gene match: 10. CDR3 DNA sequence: TGTGCCAGCCTGCCCCGGGACAGTGCCACAGATACGCAGTATTTT. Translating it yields CASLPRDSATDTQYF.

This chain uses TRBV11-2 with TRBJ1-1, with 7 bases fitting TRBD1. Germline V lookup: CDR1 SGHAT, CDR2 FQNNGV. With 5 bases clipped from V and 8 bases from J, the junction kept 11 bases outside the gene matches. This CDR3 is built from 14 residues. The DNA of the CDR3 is TGTGCCAGCAGCGGGCGGAGACAGGGTGGGGAAGCTTTCTTT. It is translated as CASSGRRQGGEAFF.

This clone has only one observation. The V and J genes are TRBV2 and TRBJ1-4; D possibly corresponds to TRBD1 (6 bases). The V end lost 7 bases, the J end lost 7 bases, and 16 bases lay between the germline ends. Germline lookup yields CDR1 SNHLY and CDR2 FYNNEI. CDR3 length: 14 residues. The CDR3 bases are TGTGCCAGCACCCGGGGGCGGGAGAGTGAAAAACTGTTTTTT. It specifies CASTRGRESEKLFF.

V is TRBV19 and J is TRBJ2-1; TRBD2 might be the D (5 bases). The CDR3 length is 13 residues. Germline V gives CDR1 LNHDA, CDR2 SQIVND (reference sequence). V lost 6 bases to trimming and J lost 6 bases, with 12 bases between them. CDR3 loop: CASRGRGSNEQFF. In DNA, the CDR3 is TGTGCCAGTAGGGGCCGGGGATCCAATGAGCAGTTCTTC.

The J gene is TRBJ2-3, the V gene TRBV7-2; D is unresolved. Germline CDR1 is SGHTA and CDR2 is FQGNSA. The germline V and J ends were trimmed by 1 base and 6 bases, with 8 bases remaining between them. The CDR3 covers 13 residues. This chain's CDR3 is CASSLGPTDTQYF. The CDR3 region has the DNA TGTGCCAGCAGCTTAGGCCCTACGGATACGCAGTATTTT.

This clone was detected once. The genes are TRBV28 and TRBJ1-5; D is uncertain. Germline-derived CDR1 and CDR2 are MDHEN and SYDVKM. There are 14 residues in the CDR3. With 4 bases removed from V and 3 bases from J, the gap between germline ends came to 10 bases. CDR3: CASSSPGFNQPQHF. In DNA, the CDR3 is TGTGCCAGCAGTTCCCCAGGTTTCAATCAGCCCCAGCATTTT. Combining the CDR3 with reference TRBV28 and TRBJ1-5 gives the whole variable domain DVKVTQSSRYLVKRTGEKVFLECVQDMDHENMFWYRQDPGLGLRLIYFSYDVKMKEKGDIPEGYSVSREKKERFSLILESASTNQTSMYLCASSSPGFNQPQHFGDGTRLSIL.

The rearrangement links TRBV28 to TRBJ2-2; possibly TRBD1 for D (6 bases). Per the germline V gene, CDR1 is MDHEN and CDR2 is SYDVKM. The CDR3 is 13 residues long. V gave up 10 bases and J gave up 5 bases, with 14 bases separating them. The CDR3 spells CATNRALTGELFF. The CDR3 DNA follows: TGTGCCACAAACAGGGCTCTGACCGGGGAGCTGTTTTTT.

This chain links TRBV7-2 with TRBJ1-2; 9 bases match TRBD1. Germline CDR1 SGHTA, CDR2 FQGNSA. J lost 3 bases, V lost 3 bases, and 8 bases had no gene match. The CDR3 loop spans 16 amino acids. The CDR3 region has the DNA TGTGCCAGCAGCTTCGACAGGGGGGCGATCTACTATGGCTACACCTTC. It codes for CASSFDRGAIYYGYTF.